The entry below describes one T cell receptor (beta chain). What it binds is unknown. CDR3 size: 14 residues. The data were obtained in a study of T cell responses to AZD1222 COVID-19 vaccine. Notes on the study in general: Repertoires were collected only later (after the peak T cell response had occurred).

Only in-frame clones appear in the TCRdb table, and some are missing; sequencing was by immunoSEQ multiplex PCR. The top ten hold about 7.8% of the sample, which has fewer than 120,000 clones, around 92% seen once. The starting material was peripheral blood, obtained on day 0 of AZD1222 vaccination. The V call is TRBV21-1, the J call TRBJ1-2; whether TRBD1, the table's D call, matches the DNA was not checked. TRBV21-1 is labeled a pseudogene. This sequence originates from an adult in good health. CDR3 in amino acids: CASLGGGADYGYTF. The CDR3 DNA reads TGTGCCAGTCTGGGTGGGGGCGCGGACTATGGCTACACCTTC.